This T cell receptor (beta chain) comes out of a study of monozygotic twins with inflammatory bowel disease. General study results and limits: IBD patients shared fewer clonotypes with other individuals than healthy twins, especially patients with disease activity signs.

Germline CDR1 SGHNT, CDR2 YYREEE (reference sequence). The CDR3 runs 14 residues. The RNA usage for each TCR library was approximately 3,500 ng of total RNA. Template switching appended UMIs that held a 6-nucleotide sample barcode. TCRdb reprocessed the 5' RACE reads and keeps a single row for each CDR3 protein, giving no DNA. This sample lists 400,000 or so distinct CDR3 sequences; its ten largest clones have 2.4%. A remark on this clonotype: The antigen is unknown.

The TCR was taken from a human donor with ulcerative colitis or Crohn's disease, or a healthy co-twin of an affected twin (not recorded which). The chain recombines TRBV5-4 with TRBJ2-5; TCRdb names TRBD2, which stays unverified in the absence of DNA. The sequenced sample was blood. CDR3 in amino acids: CASSRGGLEETQYF. The entire variable domain, with the rest obtained from reference TRBV5-4 and TRBJ2-5, is as follows: ETGVTQSPTHLIKTRGQQVTLRCSSQSGHNTVSWYQQALGQGPQFIFQYYREEENGRGNFPPRFSGLQFPNYSSELNVNALELDDSALYLCASSRGGLEETQYFGPGTRLLVL.